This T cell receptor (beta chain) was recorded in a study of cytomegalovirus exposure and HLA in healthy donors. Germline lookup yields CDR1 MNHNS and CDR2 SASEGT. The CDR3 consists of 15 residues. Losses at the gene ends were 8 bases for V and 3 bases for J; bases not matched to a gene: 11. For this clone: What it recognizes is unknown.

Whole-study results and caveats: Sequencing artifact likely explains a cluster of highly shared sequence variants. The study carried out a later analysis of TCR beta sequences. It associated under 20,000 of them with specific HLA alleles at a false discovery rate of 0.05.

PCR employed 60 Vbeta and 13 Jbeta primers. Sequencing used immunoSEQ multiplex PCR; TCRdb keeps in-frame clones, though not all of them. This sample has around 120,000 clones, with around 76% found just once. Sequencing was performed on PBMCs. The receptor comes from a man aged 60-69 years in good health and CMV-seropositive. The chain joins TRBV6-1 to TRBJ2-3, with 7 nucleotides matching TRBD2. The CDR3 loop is CASCLAVEGTDTQYF. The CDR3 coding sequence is TGTGCCAGCTGCCTAGCGGTTGAGGGAACAGATACGCAGTATTTT.